This TCR beta chain was profiled in a study of blood T cell repertoires in COVID-19. Study information: Acute-phase and convalescent COVID-19 samples originated in the United States, Italy and Spain. Nucleic acid was either cDNA or gDNA, and it came from T cells, B-cell-depleted T cells, or PBMCs.

Germline V gene data show CDR1 as MGHDK and CDR2 as SYGVNS. Unmatched junction bases numbered 5, after V lost 6 bases and J lost 6 bases. There are 14 residues in the CDR3. Original data processing: The assay estimated nucleated cells by amplifying reference gene primers. TCRdb keeps only in-frame clones here, not all; method: immunoSEQ multiplex PCR. V and J calls and clone size are those listed in that table; D and trimming were worked out from the DNA. Among around 60,000 clones listed, more than 90% were seen once. The rearrangement joins TRBV25-1 to TRBJ2-2; 9 nucleotides agree with TRBD1. The TCR comes from a man aged 60-69 years with acute or convalescent COVID-19. What was sequenced was peripheral blood. Written as DNA, the CDR3 is TGTGCCAGCAGAGGGACAGGGTGGTCCGGGGAGCTGTTTTTT. It specifies CASRGTGWSGELFF.